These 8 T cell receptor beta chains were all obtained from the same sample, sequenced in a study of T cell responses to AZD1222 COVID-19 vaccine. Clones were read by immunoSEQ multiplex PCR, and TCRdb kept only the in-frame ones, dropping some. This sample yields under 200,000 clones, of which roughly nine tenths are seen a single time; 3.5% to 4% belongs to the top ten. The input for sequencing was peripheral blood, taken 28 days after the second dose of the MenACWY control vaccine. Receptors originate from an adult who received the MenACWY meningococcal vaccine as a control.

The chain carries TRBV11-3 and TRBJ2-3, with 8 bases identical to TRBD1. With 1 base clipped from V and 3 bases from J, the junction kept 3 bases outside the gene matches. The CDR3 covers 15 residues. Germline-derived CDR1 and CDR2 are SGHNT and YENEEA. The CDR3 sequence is CASSLAGQGTDTQYF. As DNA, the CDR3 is TGTGCCAGCAGCTTAGCTGGACAGGGAACAGATACGCAGTATTTT.

Here the CDR3 reads CASSFSASGRLSGANVLTF. The CDR3 DNA is TGTGCCAGCAGCTTTTCCGCTAGCGGGAGATTGTCTGGGGCCAACGTCCTGACTTTC. The chain uses TRBV7-8 and TRBJ2-6; TRBD2 aligns across 10 bases. V lost 3 bases and J lost 1; bases outside the gene matches: 9. CDR1 is SGHVS and CDR2 is FQNEAQ in the germline V gene. The CDR3 consists of 19 residues.

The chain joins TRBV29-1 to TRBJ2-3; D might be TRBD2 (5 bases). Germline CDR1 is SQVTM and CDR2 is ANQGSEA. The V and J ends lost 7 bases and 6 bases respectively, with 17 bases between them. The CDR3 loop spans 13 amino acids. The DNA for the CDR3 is TGCAGCGCCGGTGTGCGGGCTGGCGATACGCAGTATTTT. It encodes CSAGVRAGDTQYF.

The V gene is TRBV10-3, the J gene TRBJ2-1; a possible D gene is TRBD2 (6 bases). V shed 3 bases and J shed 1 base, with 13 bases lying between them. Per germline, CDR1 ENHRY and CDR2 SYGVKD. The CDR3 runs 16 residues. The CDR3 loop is CAISEGLTTSYNEQFF. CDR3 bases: TGTGCCATCAGTGAAGGACTAACTACTTCCTACAATGAGCAGTTCTTC.

CDR3 in DNA: TGCAGTGCTAGTAAGACGGGACGTATAGCCTACGAGCAGTACTTC. This translates into CSASKTGRIAYEQYF. The gene calls are TRBV20-1 and TRBJ2-7; D possibly matches TRBD1 or TRBD2 (5 bases each). V lost 3 bases and J lost 2, with 17 bases in between. There are 15 residues in the CDR3. Germline values: CDR1 DFQATT, CDR2 SNEGSKA (reference sequence).

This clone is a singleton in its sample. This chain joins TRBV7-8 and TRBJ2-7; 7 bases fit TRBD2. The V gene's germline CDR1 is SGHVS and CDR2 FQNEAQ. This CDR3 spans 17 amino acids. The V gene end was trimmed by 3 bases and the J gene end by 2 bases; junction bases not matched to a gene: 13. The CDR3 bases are TGTGCCAGCAGCTTTCGGCGGGAGAGGTATCGGGCCTACGAGCAGTACTTC. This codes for CASSFRRERYRAYEQYF.

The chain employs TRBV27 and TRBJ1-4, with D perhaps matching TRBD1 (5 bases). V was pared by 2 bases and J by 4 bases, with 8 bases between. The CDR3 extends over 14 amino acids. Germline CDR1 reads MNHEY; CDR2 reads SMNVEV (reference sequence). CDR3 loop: CASSLRGVNEKLFF. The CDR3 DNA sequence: TGTGCCAGCAGTTTAAGAGGGGTTAATGAAAAACTGTTTTTT.

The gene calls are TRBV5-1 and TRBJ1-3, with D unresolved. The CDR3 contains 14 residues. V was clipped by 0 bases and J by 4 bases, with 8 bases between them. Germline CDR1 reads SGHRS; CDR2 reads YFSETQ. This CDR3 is CASSLAGSGNTIYF. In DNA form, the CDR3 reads TGCGCCAGCAGCTTGGCTGGGTCCGGAAACACCATATATTTT.